Following are 11 T cell receptor beta chains from one sample sequenced in a study of glioma-infiltrating T cells. The iRepertoire nested amplicon-rescue multiplex PCR amplified TCR alpha and beta CDR3s from RNA. TCRdb re-derived calls from the multiplex PCR reads in MiXCR, one entry per CDR3 protein. The sample holds under 200,000 distinct CDR3 sequences, around 45% seen once. Source material: glioma tissue, nonneoplastic brain tissue, or PBMCs (not recorded which). The origin of the receptors is a human donor with low-grade glioma or glioblastoma, undergoing nonglioma brain surgery, or in good health (not recorded which).

Notes on this clonotype: A read error may produce the germline difference seen at one junction end. This chain uses TRBV5-6 with TRBJ2-3; TRBD1 is a possible D gene (6 bases). CDR3 length: 14 residues. CDR1 and CDR2 from the germline V gene are SGHDT and YYEEEE. In nucleotides, the CDR3 is TGTGCCAGCAGCCTGACAGGAAGCACAGAAACGCAGTATTTT. Translated: CASSLTGSTETQYF.

On this clonotype: This could be a read error, since a much larger clone is one nucleotide away. The CDR3 is CSVEIQQYF. The CDR3 DNA reads TGCAGCGTTGAAATCCAGCAGTACTTC. V usage is TRBV29-1 and J usage is TRBJ2-7, with D hard to call. Germline lookup yields CDR1 SQVTM and CDR2 ANQGSEA. V was cut by 2 bases and J by 8 bases, with 4 bases left in between. The CDR3 spans 9 residues.

This clonotype was counted a single time. This may be a read error, as it is one base from a much larger clone. The CDR3 DNA follows: TGTGCCACCACCAGCCTAGGGGCCGAACGGTACATCGACTACACCATATATTTT. Protein: CATTSLGAERYIDYTIYF. The V and J genes are TRBV15 and TRBJ1-3; D perhaps matches TRBD1 (5 bases). CDR1 is LNHNV, CDR2 YYDKDF, per germline (reference sequence). The V gene lost 7 bases and the J gene lost 8 bases, with 30 bases spanning the gap. The CDR3 is 18 amino acids.

A remark on this clonotype: A read error may be the cause here, since a much bigger clone is one base away. The chain joins TRBV28 to TRBJ2-5; TRBD2 matches 10 bases. The germline CDR1 and CDR2 sequences are MDHEN and SYDVKM. CDR3 length: 14 amino acids. The CDR3 spells CASTASGRAKTLYF. The CDR3 bases are TGTGCCAGCACGGCGAGCGGGAGGGCAAAGACCCTGTACTTC.

This clonotype was counted once. The rearrangement uses TRBV25-1 and TRBJ2-6; 7 bases agree with TRBD1. The CDR3 is 14 amino acids. Trimming cost V 8 bases and J 2 bases; bases outside gene matches: 3. Germline CDR1 reads MGHDK; CDR2 reads SYGVNS. CDR3 DNA: TGTGCCAGCGAGGGGACAGCTGGGGCCAACGTCCTGACTTTC. Protein product: CASEGTAGANVLTF.

With regard to this clonotype: This sequence may be a read error, since a much larger clone differs from it by one base. The chain links TRBV2 to TRBJ2-3; 10 bases align to TRBD2. Germline V lookup: CDR1 SNHLY, CDR2 FYNNEI. This CDR3 is 15 amino acids long. The CDR3 here is CASSWTSGNTYTQYF. In nucleotides, the CDR3 is TGTGCCAGCAGTTGGACTAGCGGTAACACATATACGCAGTATTTT.

This clonotype has ten or more counts. This chain joins TRBV15 and TRBJ2-7; TRBD1 matches at 10 bases. Germline V lookup: CDR1 LNHNV, CDR2 YYDKDF (reference sequence). V was pared by 8 bases and J by 5 bases, with 6 bases of the junction left unmatched. The CDR3 has 13 amino acids. The chain's CDR3 is CATSGTGVHEQYF. The CDR3 region has the DNA TGTGCCACCTCCGGGACAGGGGTCCACGAGCAGTACTTC.

The chain joins TRBV12-3 or TRBV12-4 to TRBJ2-6; no definite D call. This CDR3 contains 16 residues. The ends were cut back, 1 base at V and 0 bases at J, with 7 bases in the middle. CDR3 in DNA: TGTGCCAGCAGTTTAGGTGCCGCCTCTGGGGCCAACGTCCTGACTTTC. It specifies CASSLGAASGANVLTF.

About this clonotype itself: A much larger clonotype is one base distant, so this may be a read error. CDR3 sequence: CASSLGSGKYNDQFF. The CDR3 nucleotides read TGTGCCAGCAGCTTGGGGAGCGGGAAATACAATGATCAGTTCTTC. The gene calls are TRBV7-9 and TRBJ2-1; TRBD2 matches 7 bases. Germline V gives CDR1 SEHNR, CDR2 FQNEAQ (reference sequence). The CDR3 is 15 residues long.

CDR3 sequence (DNA): TGTGCCAGCAGCTTGGCCGGGACCCTTGGAAACACCATATATTTT. Amino acids: CASSLAGTLGNTIYF. The chain joins TRBV5-5 to TRBJ1-3, with a weak D call TRBD1 (5 bases). V was pared by 0 bases and J by 3 bases, with 10 bases between. The CDR3 is 15 residues long. Looked up from germline, CDR1 is SGHKS and CDR2 is YYEKEE (reference sequence). The whole variable domain, filled in from reference TRBV5-5 and TRBJ1-3, reads DAGVTQSPTHLIKTRGQQVTLRCSPISGHKSVSWYQQVLGQGPQFIFQYYEKEERGRGNFPDRFSARQFPNYSSELNVNALLLGDSALYLCASSLAGTLGNTIYFGEGSWLTVV.

With regard to this clonotype: A much larger clone is a single base away; this may be a read error. This CDR3 is CASTDGTDTQCF. The CDR3 coding sequence is TGTGCCAGTACCGACGGAACAGATACGCAGTGTTTT. The rearrangement joins TRBV19 to TRBJ2-3; D uncertain. CDR1 is LNHDA, CDR2 SQIVND, per germline (reference sequence). This CDR3 spans 12 amino acids.